The 17 T cell receptor beta chains below were found in one sample sequenced in a study of blood T cell repertoires in COVID-19. Profiling relied on immunoSEQ multiplex PCR, and the TCRdb table lists in-frame clones only, not all of them. The sample lists 150,000 to 200,000 clones; 81% were seen once. Sequenced input: peripheral blood. These receptors all stem from a man aged 55 to 70 with active or convalescent COVID-19.

This clone showed up just a few times. The rearrangement joins TRBV6-5 to TRBJ1-1; D is unclear. CDR3 length: 14 amino acids. Per germline, CDR1 MNHEY and CDR2 SVGAGI. Trimming pared 5 bases from V and 2 bases from J, leaving 12 bases between. CDR3 sequence (DNA): TGTGCCAGCAGTCCAACCGGGGATAACACTGAAGCTTTCTTT. Its protein is CASSPTGDNTEAFF.

This clone was found many times. The chain combines TRBV6-8 with TRBJ1-5; D perhaps matches TRBD1 (5 bases). The CDR3 totals 13 residues. Trimming pared 8 bases from V and 0 bases from J, leaving 8 bases between. Germline V CDR1 and CDR2: MNHGY, SAAAGT. The CDR3 here is CASPGYSNQPQHF. The CDR3 DNA sequence: TGTGCCAGCCCAGGGTATAGCAATCAGCCCCAGCATTTT.

This clone was seen just once. The chain couples TRBV3-1 (or the pseudogene TRBV3-2) to TRBJ2-7; D not resolved. The V end was cut by 4 bases, the J end by 3 bases, with 13 bases between. This CDR3 contains 14 residues. Germline V gene lookup returns CDR1 LGHDT and CDR2 YNNKEL (reference sequence). CDR3 loop: CASSRGRLVYEQYF. The CDR3 DNA is TGTGCCAGCAGCCGAGGCAGATTAGTCTACGAGCAGTACTTC.

This clone was detected a few times. The chain combines TRBV29-1 with TRBJ2-5, with 8 nucleotides matching TRBD1. Trimming took 6 bases from V and 1 from J; bases not matched to a gene: 4. The CDR3 loop spans 13 amino acids. Germline CDR1 and CDR2: SQVTM and ANQGSEA. The DNA of the CDR3 is TGCAGCGTCTCCGGGACAGGCCAAGAGACCCAGTACTTC. The encoded protein is CSVSGTGQETQYF.

CDR3 bases: TGCAGCGTTCCTGCAGGGGGCAATGGCTACACCTTC. Translated: CSVPAGGNGYTF. The chain couples TRBV29-1 to TRBJ1-2, with 8 bases that match TRBD1. The V and J ends lost 5 bases and 6 bases, in that order; junction bases with no gene match: 5. The CDR3 is 12 residues long. Germline loops: CDR1 SQVTM, CDR2 ANQGSEA.

The V call is TRBV19, the J call TRBJ2-3; perhaps TRBD2 as D (5 bases). The CDR3 extends over 16 amino acids. V dropped 0 bases and J dropped 0 bases, with 10 bases sitting between them. CDR1 is LNHDA and CDR2 is SQIVND in the germline V gene (reference sequence). CDR3 residues: CASSIEGAISTDTQYF. CDR3 coding DNA: TGTGCCAGTAGTATAGAGGGAGCGATAAGCACAGATACGCAGTATTTT.

This clone was picked up one time. V and J are TRBV3-1 (or the pseudogene TRBV3-2) and TRBJ2-1; TRBD2 agrees at 7 bases. The junction had 9 bases not matched to a gene; V was cut back by 4 bases and J by 3 bases. In germline, CDR1 is LGHDT, CDR2 YNNKEL (reference sequence). This CDR3 contains 16 residues. CDR3 sequence reads: CASSPRGSRDYNEQFF. The CDR3 DNA reads TGTGCCAGCAGCCCGCGGGGGTCTCGAGACTACAATGAGCAGTTCTTC.

The rearrangement uses TRBV7-9 and TRBJ1-2; D possibly corresponds to TRBD1 (5 bases). The V end was cut by 4 bases, the J end by 10 bases, with 13 bases between. CDR1 and CDR2 from the germline V gene are SEHNR and FQNEAQ (reference sequence). The CDR3 is made up of 12 amino acids. CDR3 loop: CASSSLRDSYTF. The DNA of the CDR3 is TGTGCCAGCAGCTCACTCCGGGACTCCTACACCTTC.

This sequence joins TRBV5-1 and TRBJ1-3, with D perhaps matching TRBD1 (5 bases). CDR1 and CDR2 from the germline V gene are SGHRS and YFSETQ. This CDR3 contains 16 residues. Trimming left V 0 bases short and J 0 bases short, with 10 bases between. The CDR3 is CASSLGAGPSGNTIYF. The CDR3 nucleotides are TGCGCCAGCAGCTTGGGGGCAGGGCCCTCTGGAAACACCATATATTTT.

As for this clone: The identical CDR3 is also encoded by other nucleotide sequences in the sample. The V and J genes are TRBV3-1 (or the pseudogene TRBV3-2) and TRBJ1-1, with a possible D match to TRBD1 (6 bases). The germline CDR1 and CDR2 sequences are LGHDT and YNNKEL (reference sequence). V was pared by 2 bases and J by 2 bases, with 9 bases between. The CDR3 totals 14 residues. DNA of the CDR3: TGTGCCAGCAGCCAATTACAGGGTAACACTGAAGCTTTCTTT. Its protein product is CASSQLQGNTEAFF.

The gene calls are TRBV5-1 and TRBJ2-5; 8 bases agree with TRBD2. CDR3 length: 15 residues. Trimming took 0 bases from V and 5 from J; bases not matched to a gene: 6. Germline V gene data show CDR1 as SGHRS and CDR2 as YFSETQ. Here the CDR3 reads CASSLAGTRVETQYF. The CDR3 DNA reads TGCGCCAGCAGCTTGGCCGGGACTAGGGTGGAGACCCAGTACTTC.

This clone was recorded at least ten times. The chain is built from TRBV20-1 and TRBJ1-2; 7 bases align to TRBD1. Germline assignment: CDR1 DFQATT and CDR2 SNEGSKA (reference sequence). CDR3 size: 13 residues. The trim removed 3 bases at V and 6 bases at J, leaving 7 bases unmatched. The CDR3 nucleotides read TGCAGTGCTAGTGCCGGGACAGTCAATGGCTACACCTTC. This translates into CSASAGTVNGYTF.

The rearrangement links TRBV14 to TRBJ1-1, with D maybe TRBD1 (6 bases). The CDR3 is 16 residues long. The germline V gene has CDR1 SGHDN and CDR2 FVKESK. Trimming removed 2 bases from V and 0 bases from J, with 13 bases in between. CDR3 in amino acids: CASSQRGQELNTEAFF. The CDR3 coding sequence is TGTGCCAGCAGCCAACGGGGACAAGAGTTGAACACTGAAGCTTTCTTT. Based on the CDR3 plus reference TRBV14 and TRBJ1-1, the full variable domain is EAGVTQFPSHSVIEKGQTVTLRCDPISGHDNLYWYRRVMGKEIKFLLHFVKESKQDESGMPNNRFLAERTGGTYSTLKVQPAELEDSGVYFCASSQRGQELNTEAFFGQGTRLTVV.

This chain connects TRBV19 to TRBJ1-3; D remains ambiguous. CDR1 and CDR2 from the germline V gene are LNHDA and SQIVND (reference sequence). The V end was cut by 3 bases, the J end by 0 bases, with 9 bases between. The CDR3 extends over 15 amino acids. CDR3 DNA sequence: TGTGCCAGTAGTATTACAGCCGACTCTGGAAACACCATATATTTT. Translation: CASSITADSGNTIYF.

The chain uses TRBV19 and TRBJ2-7; the match to TRBD1 covers 8 bases. This CDR3 is 15 amino acids long. The V gene end was trimmed by 4 bases and the J gene end by 0 bases; junction bases not matched to a gene: 5. CDR1 and CDR2 from the germline V gene are LNHDA and SQIVND (reference sequence). The CDR3 here is CASSTAGQVSYEQYF. The CDR3 bases are TGTGCCAGTAGTACCGCGGGACAGGTCTCCTACGAGCAGTACTTC.

CDR3 bases: TGTGCCAGCAGCTCAACAGGGAATTACAATGAGCAGTTCTTC. Its translation is CASSSTGNYNEQFF. This chain connects TRBV7-2 to TRBJ2-1; perhaps TRBD1 as D (6 bases). V was pared by 4 bases and J by 4 bases, with 11 bases between. The CDR3 is made up of 14 amino acids. Germline V gene lookup returns CDR1 SGHTA and CDR2 FQGNSA.

The chain joins TRBV29-1 to TRBJ1-2, with 10 bases that match TRBD1. Germline V gene lookup returns CDR1 SQVTM and CDR2 ANQGSEA. The CDR3 sequence is 17 residues long. The CDR3 DNA reads TGCGAGAAACCAACCGGGACAGGGGAAATACCTAACTATGGCTACACCTTC. It translates to CEKPTGTGEIPNYGYTF.